Presented here are 9 T cell receptor beta chains from one specimen sequenced in a study of cytotoxic CD8 clonotypes in ibrutinib-treated CLL. Measured with immunoSEQ multiplex PCR; TCRdb has only the in-frame clones, and not every one. Of about 140,000 clones listed, more than 85% are singletons. Sequenced material: PBMCs, taken after 12 months of ibrutinib treatment. These receptors were collected from a human donor with chronic lymphocytic leukemia.

This chain connects TRBV2 to TRBJ1-5; D not certain. Deletions cut 2 bases from V and 3 bases from J, with 8 bases between. Germline V gene data show CDR1 as SNHLY and CDR2 as FYNNEI. CDR3 length: 14 residues. The CDR3 sequence is CASSETGYNQPQHF. The DNA of the CDR3 is TGTGCCAGCAGTGAAACGGGGTACAATCAGCCCCAGCATTTT.

The rearrangement joins TRBV7-2 to TRBJ1-2; no reliable D call. Germline lookup yields CDR1 SGHTA and CDR2 FQGNSA. This CDR3 is 14 amino acids long. Between the trimmed V and J ends, which lost 1 base and 2 bases, there was a span of 8 bases. CDR3 loop: CASSLGSGNYGYTF. As DNA, the CDR3 is TGTGCCAGCAGCTTAGGTTCGGGAAACTATGGCTACACCTTC.

The V and J genes are TRBV4-3 and TRBJ2-1; D call uncertain. From germline, CDR1 is LGHNA and CDR2 YSLEER. The V end was cut by 0 bases, the J end by 8 bases, with 14 bases between. The CDR3 contains 15 residues. For the CDR3, the DNA is TGCGCCAGCAGCCAAGATCTGTCGAGGTTCGATGAGCAGTTCTTC. Translating gives CASSQDLSRFDEQFF.

V gene TRBV19 combines with J gene TRBJ2-3; D perhaps matches TRBD2 (5 bases). The V and J ends lost 5 bases and 4 bases respectively, with 16 bases between them. The CDR3 totals 15 residues. Per germline, CDR1 LNHDA and CDR2 SQIVND (reference sequence). The CDR3 loop reads CASSDAVGRSDTQYF. The CDR3 DNA reads as TGTGCCAGTAGTGACGCCGTTGGGAGATCAGATACGCAGTATTTT.

Comment on this clone: The same CDR3 is also encoded by other DNA sequences in this sample. The rearrangement uses TRBV7-3 and TRBJ2-1; D is uncertain. CDR3 length equals 14 residues. V lost 2 bases, J lost 3 bases, and 8 bases lay in between. Looked up from germline, CDR1 is SGHTA and CDR2 is FQGTGA. The CDR3 DNA reads as TGTGCCAGCAGCTTAGGCGGCAACTACAATGAGCAGTTCTTC. It encodes CASSLGGNYNEQFF.

V usage is TRBV27 and J usage is TRBJ2-2; no definite D call. V lost 6 bases to trimming and J lost 4 bases, with 6 bases between them. The V gene's germline CDR1 is MNHEY and CDR2 SMNVEV (reference sequence). CDR3 length: 12 amino acids. CDR3 bases: TGTGCCAGCAGAAGGGTCACCGGGGAGCTGTTTTTT. Translated, it gives CASRRVTGELFF.

V usage is TRBV20-1 and J usage is TRBJ2-4; D uncertain. Germline CDR1 DFQATT, CDR2 SNEGSKA (reference sequence). Trimming pared 6 bases from V and 6 bases from J, leaving 6 bases between. This CDR3 is built from 10 residues. Written as DNA, the CDR3 is TGCAGTGCCAGCCTAAACATTCAGTACTTC. It translates to CSASLNIQYF.

The chain joins TRBV27 to TRBJ2-6, with unresolved D. This CDR3 is 14 amino acids long. CDR1 and CDR2 from the germline V gene are MNHEY and SMNVEV (reference sequence). Trimming cost V 5 bases and J 3 bases, with 8 bases left between them. CDR3 residues: CASSPKDGANVLTF. The CDR3 DNA sequence: TGTGCCAGCAGTCCCAAAGATGGGGCCAACGTCCTGACTTTC.

This clone was seen a few times. This chain links TRBV14 with TRBJ2-2; D not certain. V was trimmed by 4 bases and J by 5 bases, leaving 17 bases between them. CDR1 is SGHDN, CDR2 FVKESK, per germline. This CDR3 is built from 16 residues. CDR3 sequence: CASSRLVGFTTGELFF. The CDR3 coding sequence is TGTGCCAGCAGCCGCCTTGTGGGATTTACTACCGGGGAGCTGTTTTTT. Based on the CDR3 plus reference TRBV14 and TRBJ2-2, the full variable domain is EAGVTQFPSHSVIEKGQTVTLRCDPISGHDNLYWYRRVMGKEIKFLLHFVKESKQDESGMPNNRFLAERTGGTYSTLKVQPAELEDSGVYFCASSRLVGFTTGELFFGEGSRLTVL.